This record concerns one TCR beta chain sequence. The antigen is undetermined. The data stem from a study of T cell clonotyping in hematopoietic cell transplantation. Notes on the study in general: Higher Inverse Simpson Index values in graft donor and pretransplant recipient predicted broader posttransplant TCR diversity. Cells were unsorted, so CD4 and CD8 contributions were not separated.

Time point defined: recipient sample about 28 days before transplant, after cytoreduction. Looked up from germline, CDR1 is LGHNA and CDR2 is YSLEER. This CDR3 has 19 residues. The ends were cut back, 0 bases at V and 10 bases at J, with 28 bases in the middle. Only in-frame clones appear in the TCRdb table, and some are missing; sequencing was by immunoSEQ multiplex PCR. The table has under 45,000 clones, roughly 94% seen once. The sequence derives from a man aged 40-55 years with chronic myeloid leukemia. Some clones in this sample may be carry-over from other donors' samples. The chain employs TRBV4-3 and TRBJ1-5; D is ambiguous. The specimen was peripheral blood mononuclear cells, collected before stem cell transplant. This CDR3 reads CASSQDFGAVGDWVSPQHF. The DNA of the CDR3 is TGCGCCAGCAGCCAAGATTTCGGTGCCGTGGGAGACTGGGTGAGTCCCCAGCATTTT.